This TCR beta chain originates from a study of cytomegalovirus exposure and HLA in healthy donors. About the study: The platform used for the 120 validation repertoires matched that of the approximately 710 first-cohort repertoires, a later analysis reported.

This clone appeared a single time. Its antigen is undetermined. The V gene lost 0 bases and the J gene lost 1 base, with 7 bases spanning the gap. Looked up from germline, CDR1 is GTSNPN and CDR2 is SVGIG (reference sequence). CDR3 size: 14 residues. Study-wide points: That first-cohort TCR clusters tended to co-occur in the 95 to 150 validation repertoires was found in a later analysis. Most TCR sequences proved rare, with some public TCRs found in many donors. Associated with cytomegalovirus, according to the listing, were 150 to 200 TCR beta chains.

TCRdb keeps only in-frame clones here, not all; method: immunoSEQ multiplex PCR. The table shows roughly 330,000 clones, with approximately 90% occurring only once. This sequence was found in a woman in her thirties in good health and CMV-seropositive. The chain employs TRBV30 and TRBJ2-4, with D possibly matching TRBD1 (5 bases). The sample consisted of PBMCs. CDR3 amino acids: CAWSVQGAKNIQYF. CDR3 nucleotide sequence: TGTGCCTGGAGTGTCCAGGGTGCCAAAAACATTCAGTACTTC.